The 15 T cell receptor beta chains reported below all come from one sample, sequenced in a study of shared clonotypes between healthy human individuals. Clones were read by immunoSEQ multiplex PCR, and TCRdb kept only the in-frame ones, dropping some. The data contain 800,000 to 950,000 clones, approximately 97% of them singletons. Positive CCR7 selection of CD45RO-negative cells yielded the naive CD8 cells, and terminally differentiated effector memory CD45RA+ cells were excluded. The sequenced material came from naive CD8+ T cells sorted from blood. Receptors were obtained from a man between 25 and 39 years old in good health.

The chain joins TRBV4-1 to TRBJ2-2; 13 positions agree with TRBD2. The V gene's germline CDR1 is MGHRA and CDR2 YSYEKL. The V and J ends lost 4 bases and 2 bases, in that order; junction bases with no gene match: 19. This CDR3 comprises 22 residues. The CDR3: CASSPQGGGTSGRDRNTGELFF. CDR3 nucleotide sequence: TGCGCCAGCAGCCCGCAAGGGGGCGGAACTAGCGGGAGGGATCGAAACACCGGGGAGCTGTTTTTT.

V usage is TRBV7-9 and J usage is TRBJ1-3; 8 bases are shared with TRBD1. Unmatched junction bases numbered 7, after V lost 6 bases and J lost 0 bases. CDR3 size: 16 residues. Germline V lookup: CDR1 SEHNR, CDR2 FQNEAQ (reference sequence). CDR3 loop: CASSKGQGYSGNTIYF. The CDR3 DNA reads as TGTGCCAGCAGTAAAGGACAGGGATACTCTGGAAACACCATATATTTT.

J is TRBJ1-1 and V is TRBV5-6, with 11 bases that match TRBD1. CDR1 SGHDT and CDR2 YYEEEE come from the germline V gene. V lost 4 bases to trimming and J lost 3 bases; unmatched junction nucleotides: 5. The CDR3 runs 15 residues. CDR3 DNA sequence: TGTGCCAGCAGCCAAAGGGACAGGGGGTACACTGAAGCTTTCTTT. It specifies CASSQRDRGYTEAFF.

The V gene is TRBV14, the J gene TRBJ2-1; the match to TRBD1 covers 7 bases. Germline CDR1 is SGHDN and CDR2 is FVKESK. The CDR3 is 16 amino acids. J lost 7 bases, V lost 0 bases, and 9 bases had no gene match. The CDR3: CASSQEIGGARNEQFF. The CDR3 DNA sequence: TGTGCCAGCAGCCAAGAAATAGGGGGCGCCAGGAATGAGCAGTTCTTC.

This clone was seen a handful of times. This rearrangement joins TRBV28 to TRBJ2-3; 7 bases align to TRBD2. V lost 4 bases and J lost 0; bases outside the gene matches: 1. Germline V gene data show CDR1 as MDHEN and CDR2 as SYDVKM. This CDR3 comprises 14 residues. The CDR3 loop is CASSWGLSTDTQYF. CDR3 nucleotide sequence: TGTGCCAGCAGTTGGGGACTAAGCACAGATACGCAGTATTTT.

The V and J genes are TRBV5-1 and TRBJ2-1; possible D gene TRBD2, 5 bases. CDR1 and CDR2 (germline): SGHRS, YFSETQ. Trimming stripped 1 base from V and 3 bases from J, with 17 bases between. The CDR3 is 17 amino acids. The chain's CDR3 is CASSLKVLRSGYNEQFF. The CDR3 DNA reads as TGCGCCAGCAGCTTGAAGGTCTTGAGAAGCGGCTACAATGAGCAGTTCTTC.

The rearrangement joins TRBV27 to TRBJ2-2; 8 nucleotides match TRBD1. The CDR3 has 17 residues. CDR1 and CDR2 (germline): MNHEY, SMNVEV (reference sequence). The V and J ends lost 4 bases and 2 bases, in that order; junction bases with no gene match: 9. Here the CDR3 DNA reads TGTGCCAGCAGTTCAGATGGCGGGACAGGCAACACCGGGGAGCTGTTTTTT. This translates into CASSSDGGTGNTGELFF.

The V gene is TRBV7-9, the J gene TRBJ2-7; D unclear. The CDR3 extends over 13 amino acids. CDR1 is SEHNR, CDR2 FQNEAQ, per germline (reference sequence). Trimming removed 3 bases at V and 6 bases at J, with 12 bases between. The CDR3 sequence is CASSFEVWVEQYF. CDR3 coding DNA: TGTGCCAGCAGCTTTGAAGTTTGGGTCGAGCAGTACTTC.

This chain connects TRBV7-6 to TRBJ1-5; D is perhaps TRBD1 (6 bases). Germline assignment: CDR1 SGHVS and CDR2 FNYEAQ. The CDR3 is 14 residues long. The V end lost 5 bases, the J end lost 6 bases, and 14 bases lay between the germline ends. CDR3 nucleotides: TGTGCCAGCAGCCTAGGACAGACCCTTCAGCCCCAGCATTTT. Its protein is CASSLGQTLQPQHF.

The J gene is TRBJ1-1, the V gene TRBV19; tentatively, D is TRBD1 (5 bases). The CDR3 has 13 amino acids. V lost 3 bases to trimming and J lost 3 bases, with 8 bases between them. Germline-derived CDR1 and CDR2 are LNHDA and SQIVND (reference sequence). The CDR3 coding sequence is TGTGCCAGTAGTATCCAGGGATACACTGAAGCTTTCTTT. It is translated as CASSIQGYTEAFF.

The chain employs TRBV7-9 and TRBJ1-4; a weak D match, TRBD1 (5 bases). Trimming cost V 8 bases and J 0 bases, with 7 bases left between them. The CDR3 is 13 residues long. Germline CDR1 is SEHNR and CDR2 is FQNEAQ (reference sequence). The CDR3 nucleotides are TGTGCCAGCTTAGGGGCAACTAATGAAAAACTGTTTTTT. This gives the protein CASLGATNEKLFF.

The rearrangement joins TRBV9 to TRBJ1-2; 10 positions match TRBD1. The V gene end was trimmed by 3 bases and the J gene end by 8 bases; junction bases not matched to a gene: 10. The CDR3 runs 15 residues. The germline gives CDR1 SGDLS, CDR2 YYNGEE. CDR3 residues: CASSGAGTGASGYTF. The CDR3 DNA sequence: TGTGCCAGCAGCGGCGCCGGGACAGGGGCATCCGGCTACACCTTC.

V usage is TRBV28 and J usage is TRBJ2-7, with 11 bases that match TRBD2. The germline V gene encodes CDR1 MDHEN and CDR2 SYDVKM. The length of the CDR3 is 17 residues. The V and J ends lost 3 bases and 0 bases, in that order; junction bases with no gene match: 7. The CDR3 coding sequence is TGTGCCAGCAGTTTGGACCCTAGCGGGAGGCTCTCCTACGAGCAGTACTTC. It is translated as CASSLDPSGRLSYEQYF.

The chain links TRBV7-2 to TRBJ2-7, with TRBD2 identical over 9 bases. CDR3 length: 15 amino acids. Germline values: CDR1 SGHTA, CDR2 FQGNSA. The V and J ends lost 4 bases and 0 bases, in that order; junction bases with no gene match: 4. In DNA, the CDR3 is TGTGCCAGCAGCTATAGCGGGAGCACCTCCTACGAGCAGTACTTC. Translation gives CASSYSGSTSYEQYF.

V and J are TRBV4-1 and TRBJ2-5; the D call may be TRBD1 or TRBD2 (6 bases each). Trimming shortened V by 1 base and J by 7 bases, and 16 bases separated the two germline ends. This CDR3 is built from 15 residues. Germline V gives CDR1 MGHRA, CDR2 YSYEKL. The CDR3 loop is CASSQAGGPVGTQYF. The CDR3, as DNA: TGCGCCAGCAGCCAAGCTGGGGGGCCGGTGGGGACCCAGTACTTC.